The T cell receptor (beta chain) under discussion was sequenced for a study of T cell responses to AZD1222 COVID-19 vaccine. Study observations and caveats: The study found Spike-specific TCR breadth and depth rose after two AZD1222 doses. Repertoires in all cases were sampled only once the peak T cell response had passed. Clonal diversity may have been underestimated, and the donors were mostly white British, with more females than males.

Trimming took off 3 bases at V and 0 bases at J, with 5 bases between the two ends. CDR3 length: 13 amino acids. Germline CDR1 is MNHNS and CDR2 is SASEGT. Some clones are missing from TCRdb's copy, which holds only in-frame ones; the method was immunoSEQ multiplex PCR. This table holds tens of thousands of clones, around nine tenths found once. About this clone: The antigen is undetermined.

The clonotype was recovered from an adult who received the AZD1222 COVID-19 vaccine. The V call is TRBV6-1, the J call TRBJ1-1; D not certain. The input for sequencing was peripheral blood, taken 28 days after the second AZD1222 dose. CDR3 coding DNA: TGTGCCAGCAGTGACAATATGAACACTGAAGCTTTCTTT. Protein: CASSDNMNTEAFF.